The clone carrying this TCR beta chain was found a few times. Its cognate antigen is unknown. These data are taken from a study of T cells in Graves' hyperthyroidism and ophthalmopathy. Findings and limits, study-wide: The blood repertoire included most of the expanded thyroid clonotypes above 0.001.

Patients were excluded for uncontrolled infection, other autoimmune disease, pregnancy or lactation. The PBMCs had their origin in around 9.1 ml of fresh peripheral blood. Per germline, CDR1 SGHAT and CDR2 FQNNGV. The length of the CDR3 is 12 residues. Trimming cost V 5 bases and J 9 bases; bases outside gene matches: 3. Amplification of TCR beta CDR3 regions used RNA as the template. HTBI primers were used for first-round RT-PCR of the TCR CDR3. One entry per CDR3 protein, called by TCRdb with MiXCR from the multiplex PCR reads. Of under 450,000 distinct CDR3 sequences in the sample, approximately 15% are singletons; the top ten hold approximately 7.5%.

J is TRBJ2-1 and V is TRBV11-2; 8 bases match TRBD2. This clonotype originated in a woman aged 18-29 years with Graves' hyperthyroidism. Sequenced input: blood. The CDR3 coding sequence is TGTGCCAGCAGCACCGGGACTAGTGAGCAGTTCTTC. Translating it yields CASSTGTSEQFF.